Listed below are T cell receptor beta chains from one sample, sequenced in a study of control samples from healthy donors and cancer patients. Only in-frame clones appear in the TCRdb table, and some are missing; sequencing was by immunoSEQ multiplex PCR. Of 60,000 to 85,000 clones listed, over 80% are singletons. Material for sequencing was blood. All receptors derive from an older woman in good health. Each CDR3 is given with its conserved first and last residue. A D gene is named only where the DNA matches it firmly. A clone size is listed for some rows: how often the clone was seen (once, few, many), or a class if it is expanded.

j_gene	abundance	v_gene	len	d_gene	CDR3aa	CDR3nt
TRBJ1-6	NA	TRBV10-3	15	NA	CAISESRGAQRPLHF	TGTGCCATCAGTGAGTCGAGGGGGGCGCAGAGGCCCCTCCACTTT
TRBJ2-1	few	TRBV10-3	13	NA	CASSGTPGNEQFF	TGTGCCTCGAGCGGGACACCTGGGAATGAGCAGTTCTTC
TRBJ2-3	NA	TRBV7-2	17	TRBD2	CASSLGLAGLSTDTQYF	TGTGCCAGCAGCCTCGGACTAGCGGGGTTGAGCACAGATACGCAGTATTTT
TRBJ2-1	NA	TRBV5-4	16	TRBD2	CASSLGLAGIVIEQFF	TGTGCCAGCAGCTTGGGACTAGCGGGAATCGTCATTGAGCAGTTCTTC
TRBJ2-3	NA	TRBV24-1	14	TRBD2	CATSPAGGLDTQYF	TGTGCCACCAGTCCAGCGGGAGGTTTGGATACGCAGTATTTT
TRBJ1-4	NA	TRBV2	14	NA	CASSPTQADVRQFF	TGTGCCAGCAGTCCCACTCAGGCGGACGTCCGGCAGTTTTTT
TRBJ1-2	NA	TRBV5-4	14	NA	CASSLGRVDYGYTF	TGTGCCAGCAGCTTGGGCAGAGTCGACTATGGCTACACCTTC
TRBJ2-1	NA	TRBV2	15	TRBD2	CASMASGRVVNEQFF	TGTGCCAGCATGGCTAGCGGGAGGGTGGTAAATGAGCAGTTCTTC
TRBJ2-2	NA	TRBV6-2/TRBV6-3	17	TRBD2	CASSGLAGVMGTGELFF	TGTGCCAGCAGCGGACTAGCGGGAGTAATGGGCACCGGGGAGCTGTTTTTT
TRBJ2-5	NA	TRBV11-2	13	TRBD1	CASSDRGGETQYF	TGTGCCAGCAGCGACAGGGGTGGGGAGACCCAGTACTTC
TRBJ2-1	NA	TRBV3-1/TRBV3-2	15	NA	CASSQAHVSLPEQFF	TGTGCCAGCAGCCAAGCGCACGTCTCCTTACCTGAGCAGTTCTTC
TRBJ2-5	NA	TRBV14	13	NA	CASSPPWGETQYF	TGTGCCAGCAGCCCCCCCTGGGGGGAGACCCAGTACTTC
TRBJ2-7	NA	TRBV10-3	14	TRBD2	CATLLGSGNSEQYF	TGTGCCACCCTTCTGGGTAGCGGGAACTCCGAGCAGTACTTC
TRBJ2-7	NA	TRBV28	10	NA	CASSRYEQYF	TGTGCCAGCAGCCGCTACGAGCAGTACTTC
TRBJ1-4	once	TRBV6-5	13	NA	CASSYSRGEKLFF	TGTGCCAGCAGTTACTCGAGGGGGGAAAAACTGTTTTTT
TRBJ1-5	NA	TRBV30	14	NA	CAWSYSHSNQPQHF	TGTGCCTGGAGTTACTCTCATAGCAATCAGCCCCAGCATTTT
TRBJ2-3	NA	TRBV11-2	13	NA	CASREATPDTQYF	TGTGCCAGCAGAGAGGCCACGCCGGATACGCAGTATTTT
TRBJ1-1	NA	TRBV27	13	NA	CASSRYSATEAFF	TGTGCCAGCAGTAGATACAGTGCCACTGAAGCTTTCTTT
TRBJ2-2	NA	TRBV5-1	15	TRBD1	CASSSPDRVGGELFF	TGCGCCAGCAGCTCTCCCGACAGGGTTGGCGGGGAGCTGTTTTTT
TRBJ1-6	NA	TRBV30	15	NA	CAWSAGLGSDSPLHF	TGTGCCTGGAGTGCAGGCCTGGGGTCGGATTCACCCCTCCACTTT
TRBJ1-6	NA	TRBV18	16	TRBD1	CASSQSTGWGNSPLHF	TGTGCCAGCTCACAATCGACAGGGTGGGGCAATTCACCCCTCCACTTT
TRBJ1-6	NA	TRBV5-5	14	TRBD1	CASSSQGDRSPLHF	TGTGCCAGCAGCTCACAGGGGGATCGGTCACCCCTCCACTTT
TRBJ1-3	NA	TRBV2	13	TRBD1	CASRPGQGYTIYF	TGTGCCAGCAGACCGGGACAGGGGTACACCATATATTTT
TRBJ2-7	NA	TRBV9	15	TRBD2	CASSVASGYTYEQYF	TGTGCCAGCAGCGTAGCTAGCGGGTATACCTACGAGCAGTACTTC
TRBJ1-4	NA	TRBV7-9	14	NA	CASSTIGTNEKLFF	TGTGCCAGCTCGACTATCGGGACTAATGAAAAACTGTTTTTT
TRBJ1-2	NA	TRBV6-5	13	NA	CASSYTGHNGYTF	TGTGCCAGCAGTTATACGGGACACAATGGCTACACCTTC
TRBJ2-1	NA	TRBV7-2	14	NA	CASSLRGNGNEQFF	TGTGCCAGCAGCTTGCGCGGGAACGGCAATGAGCAGTTCTTC
TRBJ1-4	NA	TRBV5-1	14	NA	CASSLQGPNEKLFF	TGCGCCAGCAGCTTGCAGGGTCCCAATGAAAAACTGTTTTTT
TRBJ2-7	once	TRBV28	12	NA	CASEGLTYEQYF	TGTGCCAGCGAGGGACTTACCTACGAGCAGTACTTC
TRBJ1-6	NA	TRBV5-6	19	NA	CASTTGGFSGSSYNSPLHF	TGTGCCAGCACCACCGGGGGTTTCTCTGGGAGCTCCTATAATTCACCCCTCCACTTT